Sequencing of this T cell receptor (beta chain) was carried out in a study of blood T cell repertoires in COVID-19. Whole-study context: Collection of acute and convalescent COVID-19 samples took place in the United States, Italy and Spain. PBMCs, B-cell-depleted T cells, or T cells provided the cDNA or gDNA that made up the material.

CDR1 and CDR2 (germline): DFQATT, SNEGSKA (reference sequence). The V end was cut by 1 base, the J end by 11 bases, with 10 bases between. This CDR3 has 11 residues. Here immunoSEQ multiplex PCR was the method, and the copy in TCRdb shows in-frame clones only, minus some. This table holds approximately 45,000 clones, 70% to 85% found once. This rearrangement joins TRBV20-1 to TRBJ2-3, with D unresolved. The specimen sequenced was peripheral blood. This sequence was found in a human donor in a cohort sampled during active COVID-19. The chain's CDR3 is CSARGITGQYF. The CDR3 coding sequence is TGCAGTGCTAGAGGGATTACGGGGCAGTATTTT.